This TCR beta chain came from a study of beta chain features in type 1 diabetes (dated by TCRdb to about 2018). Some background on the complete study: Mean age, gender distribution, total cell number and subset yield did not differ between patients and healthy donors. A total of just under 110,000,000 sorted cells were examined across all samples, and RNA yield correlated strongly with the number of cells per subset. The study compared the TCRB repertoires of sorted circulating CD4+ T cell subsets in recently diagnosed type 1 diabetes patients with those in matched healthy donors. Naive and central memory subsets were obtained from all 28 donors, but regulatory and stem cell-like memory subsets were isolated from only 8 patients and 8 healthy donors.

The High Capacity cDNA Reverse Transcription Kit was used to reverse transcribe all of the isolated RNA, meaning that expressed TCRB transcripts were what got sequenced. Deep immunoSEQ sequencing was performed on naive, central memory and regulatory T cell samples, with an average of approximately 4 million total reads per sample. After sorted cells were lysed in RLT buffer, RNA was extracted with DNase-treated RNeasy Micro or Mini kits, with the choice depending on cell number. Each cell subset was processed on its own to prevent cross-contamination, while patient and healthy donor samples were processed together. The immunoSEQ multiplex PCR was used to amplify TCRB sequences from cDNA, yielding 87-bp fragments that span the CDR3 region. Amplicons were sequenced on the Illumina HiSeq platform. In the source study's methods: Synthetic template baselines were used to correct PCR bias computationally, reads within Hamming distance 2 were collapsed, and singletons that could not be merged were discarded. Reads were aligned against IMGT so that V, D and J genes, CDR3 length and insertions or deletions at six rearrangement sites could be assigned. Within each subset, clonotype counts were normalized to sorted cell number, and only after that were true diversity and Gini coefficients computed with the tcR R package. The overlap coefficient, calculated on TCRB nucleotide sequences, was used to measure repertoire sharing. Out-of-frame TCRB sequences from naive cells were analyzed to stand in for the pre-selection repertoire. The source is immuneACCESS, and TCRdb retained only in-frame sequences with V and J called. Part of the clones is not carried over; for the studies checked, unresolved V genes explain less than half of this, and the remainder is unexplained. That table furnishes V, J and clone size, whereas the DNA furnished D and trimming. The sample table holds roughly 250,000 clones, of which 9.6% were seen once. 0.034% of the sample is taken by the ten largest.

Reading from cysteine to phenylalanine, the CDR3 counts 14 amino acids. CDR3 DNA only is kept here, 42 bases in frame from base 1. The germline V and J ends show losses of 5 bases and 0 bases respectively, and no gene match explains 2 bases of the junction. CDR1 and CDR2 (SQVTM, ANQGSEA) derive from the germline V gene. Each donor gave one peripheral blood draw, averaging about 120 mL, which was collected into heparinised tubes. Naive, central memory, regulatory and stem cell-like memory CD4+ T cells were sorted on a BD FACSAria II using a panel including CD45RO, CCR7, CD25, CD127, CD95 and CD27. Purity was above 95% for every sorted population. PBMCs were isolated immediately by Lymphoprep density gradient centrifugation and stained directly without culture. So that batch effects would be minimized, each experiment stained and sorted samples in pairs, pairing one healthy donor with one patient. Beyond this particular receptor, the publication reports: The naive, central memory and regulatory TCRB repertoires appeared to resemble one another more closely among patients than among healthy donors. Because small numbers of individuals were included in the HLA sub-analyses, any influence of HLA type on TCRB rearrangement was left unresolved. Type 1 diabetes patients showed a moderate but significant shortening of TCRB CDR3 length in all four CD4+ subsets. Fewer insertions and more nucleotide deletions at VDJ recombination sites were observed in patients with type 1 diabetes, implying thymic rearrangement abnormalities. PCR might favor shorter templates, but patient and control samples were amplified and corrected together, so any skew would affect both groups equally. Because cDNA was sequenced instead of genomic DNA, activated cells with high expression could be over-represented, although the groups did not differ in activation or CD3 levels.

This clone turned up a few times. This receptor's antigen is unknown. There are no base qualities to consult, and no much larger clone falls within one base. This clonotype originated in a young woman in good health. Recombination joined TRBV29-1 with TRBJ2-1, with TRBD2 matching 9 junction bases. The specimen was naive CD4+ T cells from blood. Sample cell subset or site, as interpreted from the label and publication: true naive CD4+ T cells. The CDR3 region has the sequence CSVLSGGSYNEQFF. The DNA sequence reads TGCAGCGTTCTTAGCGGGGGCTCCTACAATGAGCAGTTCTTC.